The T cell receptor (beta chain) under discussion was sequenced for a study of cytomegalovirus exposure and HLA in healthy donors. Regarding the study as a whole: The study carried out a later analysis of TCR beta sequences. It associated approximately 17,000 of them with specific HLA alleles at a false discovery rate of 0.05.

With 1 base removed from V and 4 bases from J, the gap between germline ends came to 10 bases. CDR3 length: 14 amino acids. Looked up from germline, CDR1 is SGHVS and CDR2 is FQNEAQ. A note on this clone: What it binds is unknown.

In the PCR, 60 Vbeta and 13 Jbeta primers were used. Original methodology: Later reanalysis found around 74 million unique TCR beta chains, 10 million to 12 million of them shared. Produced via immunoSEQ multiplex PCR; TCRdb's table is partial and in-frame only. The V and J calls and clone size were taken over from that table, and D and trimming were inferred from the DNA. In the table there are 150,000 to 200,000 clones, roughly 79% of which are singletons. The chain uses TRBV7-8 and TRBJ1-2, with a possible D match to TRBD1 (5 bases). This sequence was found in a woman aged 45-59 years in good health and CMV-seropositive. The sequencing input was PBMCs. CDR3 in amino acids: CASSLVGQGYGYTF. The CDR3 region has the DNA TGTGCCAGCAGCTTAGTAGGTCAGGGCTATGGCTACACCTTC.